Detailed here is one T cell receptor beta chain. This clonotype was seen repeatedly, ten times or more. Its antigen remains unidentified. No much larger clonotype is one base removed from it; base qualities were not supplied. Sequencing instrument: Illumina HiSeq 2500. Quantitative 5'-RACE with molecular barcodes was the method used to prepare the TCR beta libraries. The published analysis was carried out like this. A new computational method, built on a probabilistic model of VDJ rearrangement, was used to identify disease-linked TCR variants. The public reads were reprocessed in TCRdb via fastp at Q25 and MiXCR, keeping in-frame beta chains. Under each unique CDR3 protein, matching rows form one entry showing the most common genes and DNA. In this record, the V and J calls reflect TCRdb's handling and not the investigators' own analysis. The sample table shows about 150,000 distinct CDR3 sequences, and 7% to 8% are seen once. Over 10% of the sample is taken by the ten largest.

The sample belongs to a study of CD8 T cells in ankylosing spondylitis (dated by TCRdb to 2016 to 2017). Background on the whole study: T cell receptor beta repertoires were profiled in healthy donors and ankylosing spondylitis patients so that disease-linked TCR variants could be found. The full study cohort was made up of about 24 ankylosing spondylitis patients and over 90 healthy donors. Peripheral blood samples were taken, and synovial fluid was additionally collected from ankylosing spondylitis patients.

Paper-wide results and their limitations: The disease-linked clones were reported to be significantly enriched in matched synovial fluid samples from ankylosing spondylitis patients. A TCR beta motif of about 8 highly homologous amino acid variants appeared characteristic of blood from ankylosing spondylitis patients. Some motif variants were previously reported in synovial fluid and blood of reactive arthritis patients, suggesting common disease-initiation mechanisms. A CD8+ phenotype was shown by the disease-linked clones, which were found at relatively low frequencies in peripheral blood.

CDR1 and CDR2 are drawn from the germline V gene (reference sequence): SEHNR, FQNEAQ. The CDR3 runs 15 residues from the cysteine to the phenylalanine. Just CDR3 DNA is preserved here, 45 bases in frame from base 1. Clipping removes 4 bases from V and 3 bases from J, with 8 as the unmatched junction base count. Recombination linked TRBV7-9 to TRBJ1-1; 7 central nucleotides agree with TRBD1. This receptor was identified in a female donor with ankylosing spondylitis or in good health (not recorded which). The sample consisted of blood, either unsorted or a sorted T cell fraction (not recorded which). CDR3 sequence: CASSSRQGRDTEAFF. The DNA sequence reads TGTGCCAGCAGCTCGCGACAGGGAAGGGACACTGAAGCTTTCTTT.